This is a list of T cell receptor beta chains from one sample in a study of blood T cell repertoires in COVID-19. Sequencing was performed with immunoSEQ multiplex PCR; in TCRdb, only in-frame clones are kept and a portion is missing. The sample lists 93,000 or so clones, about 90% occurring once. Sequencing was done on a sample of peripheral blood. These receptors originate from an older woman with acute or convalescent COVID-19. The CDR3 runs from the conserved cysteine through the conserved F or W. D genes are given only for firm matches. Clone size is given for some rows only: seen once, a few or many times, or a class if the clone is expanded.

- TRBJ2-3 - TRBV12-3/TRBV12-4 CASSWAFVDTQYF TGTGCCAGCAGTTGGGCCTTCGTAGATACGCAGTATTTT
- TRBJ1-1 TRBD1 TRBV10-3 CATTPGQALEAFF TGTGCCACTACACCGGGACAGGCCCTTGAAGCTTTCTTT
- TRBJ1-1 - TRBV7-3 CASSFGAGAGGAFF TGTGCCAGCAGCTTCGGAGCAGGTGCCGGAGGAGCTTTCTTT
- TRBJ2-1 TRBD2 TRBV3-1/TRBV3-2 CASSRLPQGSGSSGEQFF TGTGCCAGCAGCCGCCTCCCCCAGGGGAGCGGGAGTAGCGGTGAGCAGTTCTTC
- TRBJ2-2 - TRBV28 CASSLQPGGHTGELFF TGTGCCAGCAGTTTGCAGCCTGGCGGCCACACCGGGGAGCTGTTTTTT
- TRBJ2-1 - TRBV9 CASSVETASYNEQFF TGTGCCAGCAGCGTAGAAACTGCCTCCTACAATGAGCAGTTCTTC
- TRBJ2-1 TRBD2 TRBV6-1 CASSDDLSGRLYEQFF TGTGCCAGCAGTGATGACCTCAGCGGGAGATTGTATGAGCAGTTCTTC
- TRBJ2-1 TRBD2 TRBV6-2/TRBV6-3 CASSSSGSNNEQFF TGTGCCAGCAGTTCTAGCGGGAGTAACAATGAGCAGTTCTTC
- TRBJ2-4 TRBD2 TRBV27 CASSPNLAGGGAKNIQYF TGTGCCAGCAGCCCAAACCTAGCGGGAGGGGGGGCCAAAAACATTCAGTACTTC
- TRBJ2-5 TRBD2 TRBV2 CASRDTSGGMAQYF TGTGCCAGCAGAGATACTAGCGGGGGGATGGCCCAGTACTTC
- TRBJ2-2 TRBD1 TRBV2 CASSPAGGEIGELFF TGTGCCAGCAGCCCGGCAGGGGGCGAAATCGGGGAGCTGTTTTTT
- TRBJ2-5 - TRBV19 CASSIGTSSRTGTQYF TGTGCCAGTAGTATAGGTACCAGCTCAAGGACTGGGACCCAGTACTTC
- TRBJ2-3 - TRBV10-1 CASSDNLDTQYF TGCGCCAGCAGTGATAACTTGGATACGCAGTATTTT
- TRBJ1-2 - TRBV20-1 CSASAGGYTF TGCAGTGCTTCGGCAGGGGGCTACACCTTC
- TRBJ1-1 - TRBV4-2 CASSQRDTEAFF TGTGCCAGCAGCCAGCGTGATACTGAAGCTTTCTTT
- TRBJ1-5 TRBD1 TRBV6-5 CASSLNRGPDQPQHF TGTGCCAGCAGCCTGAACAGGGGCCCCGATCAGCCCCAGCATTTT
- TRBJ2-3 TRBD2 TRBV24-1 CATRTGLAGGTQYF TGTGCCACCAGAACGGGACTAGCGGGGGGTACGCAGTATTTT
- TRBJ2-5 TRBD2 TRBV28 CASSPYRTSGRAEYQETQYF TGTGCCAGCAGCCCCTATCGGACTAGCGGGAGGGCCGAGTACCAAGAGACCCAGTACTTC
few TRBJ2-5 TRBD2 TRBV12-3/TRBV12-4 CASTGGEETQYF TGTGCCAGCACCGGGGGGGAGGAGACCCAGTACTTC
- TRBJ2-5 TRBD2 TRBV12-3/TRBV12-4 CASSIGTIETQYF TGTGCCAGCAGTATTGGGACTATCGAGACCCAGTACTTC
once TRBJ2-7 TRBD2 TRBV20-1 CSVAGSYEQYF TGCAGTGTAGCGGGATCCTACGAGCAGTACTTC
- TRBJ2-7 TRBD2 TRBV7-9 CASSLAGELAGRPYEQYF TGTGCCAGCAGCTTAGCGGGGGAACTAGCGGGACGACCCTACGAGCAGTACTTC
- TRBJ1-4 - TRBV19 CASSFQTATNEKLFF TGTGCCAGTAGTTTTCAGACAGCAACTAATGAAAAACTGTTTTTT
- TRBJ1-1 - TRBV19 CASSIDRPGRLFLTEAFF TGTGCCAGTAGTATAGATCGGCCCGGGAGGCTCTTTCTGACTGAAGCTTTCTTT
- TRBJ1-1 - TRBV2 CASSALSVNTEAFF TGTGCCAGCAGTGCCCTCAGCGTGAACACTGAAGCTTTCTTT